The rows below give T cell receptor beta chains drawn from one sample of a study of control samples from healthy donors and cancer patients. Here immunoSEQ multiplex PCR was the method, and the copy in TCRdb shows in-frame clones only, minus some. Of 60,000 to 75,000 clones in the sample, 70% to 90% were seen once. The specimen sequenced was blood. These receptors were collected from a man aged 35 to 55 in good health. Both conserved end residues are part of each CDR3.

>TRBV29-1|TRBJ1-2
CSVETWTGEGYTF
>TRBV15|TRBJ2-1
CATSRGRGALGNEQFF
>TRBV5-6|TRBJ1-1
CASSSRFRTGRVENTEAFF
>TRBV3-1/TRBV3-2|TRBJ2-1
CASSLSSGNSYNEQFF
>TRBV9|TRBJ2-7
CASSVSSGGLYEQYF
>TRBV6-2/TRBV6-3|TRBJ2-4
CASSYPGGVGKNIQYF
>TRBV5-6|TRBJ1-3
CASSPRVIGNTIYF
>TRBV27|TRBJ2-7
CASSLSRVYEQYF
>TRBV5-4|TRBJ2-1
CASSFRYEQFF
>TRBV12-3/TRBV12-4|TRBJ2-3
CASTSISTDTQYF
>TRBV5-1|TRBJ1-1
CASSLPGRGGTEAFF
>TRBV13|TRBJ1-2
CASSHWTEGFYGYTF
>TRBV5-6|TRBJ2-7
CASSFGTAPLYEQYF
>TRBV18|TRBJ2-3
CASSPGLERVADTQYF
>TRBV27|TRBJ2-2
CASRRQGITGELFF
>TRBV9|TRBJ2-2
CASSQTPGWYTGELFF
>TRBV5-4|TRBJ2-3
CASSLAGTGGADTQYF
>TRBV18|TRBJ1-1
CASSPTTGNTEAFF
>TRBV5-5|TRBJ2-2
CASSLDRVPNTGELFF
>TRBV3-1/TRBV3-2|TRBJ2-7
CASSQEAGRTYEQYF
>TRBV7-2|TRBJ1-5
CASSSTVFNQPQHF
>TRBV7-8|TRBJ1-1
CASSLVSEGTEAFF
>TRBV30|TRBJ2-2
CAWKGDFSHQNTGELFF
>TRBV6-5|TRBJ2-1
CASSYAGTGGNEQFF
>TRBV6-6|TRBJ2-7
CASRDNPYEQYF
>TRBV7-9|TRBJ1-1
CASRPTATLDGAFF
>TRBV12-3/TRBV12-4|TRBJ1-2
CASSDLTLGDYTF
>TRBV9|TRBJ1-5
CASSVATGQPQHF
>TRBV7-2|TRBJ2-7
CASSLGVREGVDYEQYF
>TRBV2|TRBJ1-5
CASRKNGGNQPQHF
>TRBV27|TRBJ2-7
CASSLRTGVPYEQYF
>TRBV3-1/TRBV3-2|TRBJ1-6
CASSQERGRTYNSPLHF
>TRBV12-3/TRBV12-4|TRBJ1-4
CASSLGAHEKLFF
>TRBV10-3|TRBJ2-6
CAISERQSFSGANVLTF
>TRBV15|TRBJ2-4
CATSARQGAKNIQYF
>TRBV7-3|TRBJ2-7
CASSIRPTGEQYF
>TRBV2|TRBJ2-3
CASSVFDTQYF
>TRBV6-6|TRBJ1-5
CASSYVGQGGDQPQHF
>TRBV6-2/TRBV6-3|TRBJ1-1
CASSYGRVDEAFF
>TRBV5-5|TRBJ1-5
CASSLVQNQPQHF
>TRBV11-2|TRBJ1-2
CASKSVRGNYGYTF